The clone carrying this T cell receptor beta chain came up many times. This record belongs to a study of spatial heterogeneity in lung cancer. Time point defined: sample taken at primary tumor resection. Trimming cost V 3 bases and J 5 bases; bases outside gene matches: 8. The CDR3 totals 15 residues. Germline loops: CDR1 DFQATT, CDR2 SNEGSKA (reference sequence). TCRdb re-derived calls from the 5' RACE reads in MiXCR, one entry per CDR3 protein. The table records about 10,000 distinct CDR3 sequences, 6.1% of them present only once. The sequencing here drew on normal lung tissue next to the tumor, taken at surgery. The receptor was isolated from a male donor with early-stage non-small cell lung cancer. The rearrangement joins TRBV20-1 to TRBJ1-5; TRBD1 aligns across 9 bases. The CDR3 DNA is TGCAGTGCTAGGGACAGGGGTTTGATCGATCAGCCCCAGCATTTT. Its protein is CSARDRGLIDQPQHF.